Following are 4 T cell receptor beta chains from one sample sequenced in a study of shared clonotypes between healthy human individuals (dated by TCRdb to 2018 to 2020). The library relied on the immunoSEQ multiplex PCR assay. In its TCRdb copy, this immuneACCESS table keeps in-frame sequences only and misses some clones. Where compared with another copy, unresolved V genes explain less than half of these, and the others have no known cause. The sample contains about 960,000 clones, more than 75% of them found a single time. Approximately 1.5% of the sample is held by the ten biggest clonotypes. Specimen: memory CD4+ T cells sorted from blood. In light of the paper, this sample's cell subset or site label describes: CD45RA-negative fraction. These receptors were obtained from a man between 18 and 35 years old in good health.

The chain couples TRBV19 to TRBJ1-1; the D is unclear. The germline gives CDR1 LNHDA, CDR2 SQIVND (reference sequence). The length of the CDR3 is 15 residues. V lost 8 bases and J 2 bases, leaving 18 bases between the germline ends. The CDR3: CASSLYGTANTEAFF. CDR3 in DNA: TGTGCCAGTTCGCTATATGGAACAGCCAACACTGAAGCTTTCTTT.

Concerning this clone: Other DNA sequences in this sample translate to the same CDR3. The chain uses TRBV25-1 and TRBJ2-7, with a tentative D call TRBD1 (5 bases). The CDR3 is 12 residues long. The germline V gene encodes CDR1 MGHDK and CDR2 SYGVNS. Trimming removed 4 bases from V and 3 bases from J, with 7 bases in between. Written as DNA, the CDR3 is TGTGCCAGCAGTGGCCAGGGCTACGAGCAGTACTTC. Translating gives CASSGQGYEQYF.

The chain combines TRBV5-1 with TRBJ2-3; tentatively, D is TRBD1 (6 bases). The CDR3 consists of 16 residues. Germline assignment: CDR1 SGHRS and CDR2 YFSETQ. V dropped 4 bases and J dropped 5 bases, with 20 bases sitting between them. CDR3 sequence: CASSRIQGQTGDTQYF. The CDR3 region has the DNA TGCGCCAGCAGCCGAATACAGGGTCAGACGGGAGATACGCAGTATTTT.

The gene calls are TRBV7-2 and TRBJ2-3; 7 nucleotides line up with TRBD1. This CDR3 is built from 13 residues. Germline V gene data show CDR1 as SGHTA and CDR2 as FQGNSA. With 1 base clipped from V and 9 bases from J, the junction kept 4 bases outside the gene matches. The CDR3 loop reads CASSLVPGQTQYF. CDR3 nucleotides: TGTGCCAGCAGCTTAGTCCCGGGACAGACGCAGTATTTT.